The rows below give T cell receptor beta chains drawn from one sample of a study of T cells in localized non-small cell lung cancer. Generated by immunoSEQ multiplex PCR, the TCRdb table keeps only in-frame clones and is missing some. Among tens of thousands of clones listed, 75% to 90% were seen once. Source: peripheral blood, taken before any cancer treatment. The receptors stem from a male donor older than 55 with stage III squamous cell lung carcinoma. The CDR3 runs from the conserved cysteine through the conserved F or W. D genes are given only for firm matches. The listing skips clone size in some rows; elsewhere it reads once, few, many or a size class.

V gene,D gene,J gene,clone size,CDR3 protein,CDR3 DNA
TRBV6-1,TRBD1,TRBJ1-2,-,CASSAGTGDGGYTF,TGTGCCAGCAGCGCCGGGACAGGGGATGGCGGCTACACCTTC
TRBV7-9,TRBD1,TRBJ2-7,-,CASSSTGFRDEQYF,TGTGCCAGCAGCTCGACAGGGTTTAGGGACGAGCAGTACTTC
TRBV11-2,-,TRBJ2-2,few,CASSMSNFENGELFF,TGTGCCAGCAGCATGAGTAATTTCGAGAACGGGGAGCTGTTTTTT
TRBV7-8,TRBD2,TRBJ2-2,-,CASSFYGLAGGPTTGELFF,TGTGCCAGCAGCTTCTACGGACTAGCGGGAGGGCCGACCACCGGGGAGCTGTTTTTT
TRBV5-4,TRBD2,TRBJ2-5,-,CASSPRPGTSGGTKETQYF,TGTGCCAGCAGCCCGCGCCCCGGGACTAGCGGGGGTACAAAAGAGACCCAGTACTTC
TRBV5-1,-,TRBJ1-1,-,CASSLQGASTEAFF,TGCGCCAGCAGCTTGCAAGGGGCATCCACTGAAGCTTTCTTT
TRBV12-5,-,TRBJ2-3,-,CASGSEAYTQYF,TGTGCTAGTGGCTCTGAAGCATATACGCAGTATTTT
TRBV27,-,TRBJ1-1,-,CASSFSWNTEAFF,TGTGCCAGCAGTTTTAGCTGGAACACTGAAGCTTTCTTT
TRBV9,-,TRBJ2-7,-,CASSSEPRDGKQYF,TGTGCCAGCAGTTCTGAGCCCCGGGACGGAAAGCAATACTTC
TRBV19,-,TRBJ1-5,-,CASIPSAGMSQPQHF,TGTGCCAGTATTCCCTCGGCGGGGATGAGTCAGCCCCAGCATTTT
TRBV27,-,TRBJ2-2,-,CASKPGLQSSGELFF,TGTGCCAGCAAACCGGGACTGCAATCCTCCGGGGAGCTGTTTTTT
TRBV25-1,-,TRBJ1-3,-,CASSAGGSSGNTIYF,TGTGCCAGCAGTGCGGGGGGAAGCTCTGGAAACACCATATATTTT
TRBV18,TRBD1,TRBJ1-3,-,CASSPTTGVHGNTIYF,TGTGCCAGCTCACCCACAACAGGGGTCCATGGAAACACCATATATTTT
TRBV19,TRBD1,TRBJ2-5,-,CASSIISRGLETQYF,TGTGCCAGTAGTATAATCTCCAGGGGGCTGGAGACCCAGTACTTC
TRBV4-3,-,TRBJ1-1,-,CASSQEGGNTEAFF,TGCGCCAGCAGCCAGGAGGGGGGTAACACTGAAGCTTTCTTT
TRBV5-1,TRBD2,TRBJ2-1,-,CASRPNPGGAEQFF,TGCGCCAGCAGACCGAACCCGGGAGGAGCTGAGCAGTTCTTC
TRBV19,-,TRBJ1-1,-,CASSISGGYNTEAFF,TGTGCCAGTAGTATCTCGGGGGGCTACAACACTGAAGCTTTCTTT
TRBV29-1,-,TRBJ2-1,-,CSVNQGPLYNEQFF,TGCAGCGTAAATCAGGGGCCTCTGTACAATGAGCAGTTCTTC
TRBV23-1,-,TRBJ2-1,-,CASPKWNQSSYNEQFF,TGCGCCAGCCCAAAATGGAACCAAAGCTCCTACAATGAGCAGTTCTTC
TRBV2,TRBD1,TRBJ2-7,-,CASSLNKPTGSFSYEQYF,TGTGCCAGCAGTCTTAACAAACCGACAGGGTCATTCTCCTACGAGCAGTACTTC
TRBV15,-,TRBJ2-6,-,CATSREPELSGANVLTF,TGTGCCACCAGCAGAGAGCCGGAGCTCTCTGGGGCCAACGTCCTGACTTTC
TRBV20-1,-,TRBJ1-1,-,CSARTPIEAFF,TGCAGTGCTAGAACCCCAATTGAAGCTTTCTTT
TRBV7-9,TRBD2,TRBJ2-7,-,CASQGVSGGYEQYF,TGTGCCAGCCAAGGTGTTTCGGGGGGCTACGAGCAGTACTTC
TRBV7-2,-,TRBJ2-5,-,CASSLVASGQETQYF,TGTGCCAGCAGCTTAGTGGCGAGCGGTCAAGAGACCCAGTACTTC
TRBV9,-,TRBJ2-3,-,CASSGSTDTQYF,TGTGCCAGCAGCGGTTCCACAGATACGCAGTATTTT
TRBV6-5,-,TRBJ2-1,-,CASSLRVEGWGEQFF,TGTGCCAGCAGTCTCCGAGTCGAGGGCTGGGGTGAGCAGTTCTTC
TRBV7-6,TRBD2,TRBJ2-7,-,CASSLMGTTNEQYF,TGTGCCAGCAGCTTAATGGGGACTACTAACGAGCAGTACTTC
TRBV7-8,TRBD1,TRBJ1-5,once,CASSFTGQSYQPQHF,TGTGCCAGCAGCTTCACGGGACAGTCATATCAGCCCCAGCATTTT